Each of the 6 T cell receptor beta chains below was sequenced from the same sample in a study of blood T cell repertoires in COVID-19. Libraries were prepared by immunoSEQ multiplex PCR; TCRdb keeps only in-frame clonotypes and omits some of them. The table has fewer than 250,000 clones, over 80% seen once. Sequenced material: PBMCs or T cells enriched from blood (not recorded which). All receptors derive from a woman aged 25 to 39 who had been exposed to COVID-19.

V gene TRBV27 combines with J gene TRBJ1-3, with 8 bases that match TRBD1. This CDR3 comprises 14 residues. With 5 bases clipped from V and 4 bases from J, the junction kept 4 bases outside the gene matches. Germline V gene lookup returns CDR1 MNHEY and CDR2 SMNVEV (reference sequence). Here the CDR3 DNA reads TGTGCCAGCAGTCCCGGGACAGGCGGAAACACCATATATTTT. As protein: CASSPGTGGNTIYF.

A single count supports this clone. V usage is TRBV5-1 and J usage is TRBJ1-1; D may be TRBD1 (5 bases). The germline gives CDR1 SGHRS, CDR2 YFSETQ. V gave up 3 bases and J gave up 4 bases, with 16 bases separating them. The CDR3 has 15 residues. CDR3 in DNA: TGCGCCAGCAGCTCATCCCGTGCGGGGACCACTGAAGCTTTCTTT. Residues: CASSSSRAGTTEAFF.

The gene calls are TRBV5-4 and TRBJ1-4, with 8 positions matching TRBD1. CDR3 length: 14 residues. Germline V gene data show CDR1 as SGHNT and CDR2 as YYREEE (reference sequence). V lost 6 bases and J lost 8; bases outside the gene matches: 9. CDR3 amino acids: CASTNRGSYEKLFF. Here the CDR3 DNA reads TGTGCCAGCACCAACAGGGGGTCCTACGAAAAACTGTTTTTT.

This sequence joins TRBV5-1 and TRBJ1-1; D unresolved. The germline CDR1 and CDR2 sequences are SGHRS and YFSETQ. V was clipped by 4 bases and J by 3 bases, with 7 bases between them. This CDR3 is 12 amino acids long. The DNA for the CDR3 is TGCGCCAGCAGCAGCGTCGACACTGAAGCTTTCTTT. Its protein product is CASSSVDTEAFF.

V usage is TRBV6-5 and J usage is TRBJ1-4; 9 bases line up with TRBD1. Unmatched junction bases numbered 3, after V lost 6 bases and J lost 4 bases. Germline assignment: CDR1 MNHEY and CDR2 SVGAGI. This CDR3 spans 14 amino acids. This chain's CDR3 is CASRGTGSNEKLFF. CDR3 in DNA: TGTGCCAGCAGGGGGACAGGGAGTAATGAAAAACTGTTTTTT.

This clone was seen a single time. The rearrangement links TRBV23-1 to TRBJ1-5, with 10 bases lining up with TRBD1. TRBV23-1 is recorded as an ORF, its role being uncertain. This CDR3 has 18 residues. Trimming at V came to 2 bases and at J to 1 base, leaving 8 bases not matched to a gene. CDR3 sequence: CASSQGQGEIESNQPQHF. The CDR3 DNA sequence: TGCGCCAGCAGTCAAGGACAGGGGGAGATAGAAAGCAATCAGCCCCAGCATTTT.